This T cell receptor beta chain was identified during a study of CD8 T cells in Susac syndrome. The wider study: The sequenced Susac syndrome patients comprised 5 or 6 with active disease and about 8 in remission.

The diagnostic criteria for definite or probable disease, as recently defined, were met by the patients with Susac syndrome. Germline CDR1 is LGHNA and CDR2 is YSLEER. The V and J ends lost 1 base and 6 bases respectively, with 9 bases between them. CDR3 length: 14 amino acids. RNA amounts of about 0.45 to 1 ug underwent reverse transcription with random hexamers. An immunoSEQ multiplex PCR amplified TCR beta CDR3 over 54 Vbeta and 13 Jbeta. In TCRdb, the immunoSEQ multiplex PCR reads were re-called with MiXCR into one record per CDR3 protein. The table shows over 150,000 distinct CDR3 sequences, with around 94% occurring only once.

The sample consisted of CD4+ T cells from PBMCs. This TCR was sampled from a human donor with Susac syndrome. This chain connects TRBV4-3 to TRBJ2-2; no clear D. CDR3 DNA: TGCGCCAGCAGCCAAGTCCCCCTATCCGGGGAGCTGTTTTTT. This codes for CASSQVPLSGELFF.